The clone carrying this TCR beta chain was observed many times. Uncontrolled infection, other autoimmune disease, pregnancy or lactation disqualified patients from enrolment. The record originates from a study of T cells in Graves' hyperthyroidism and ophthalmopathy. RNA transcripts gave rise to amplified TCR beta CDR3 regions. TCR CDR3 underwent first-round RT-PCR with the HTBI primer set. TCRdb passed the multiplex PCR reads through MiXCR, listing each CDR3 protein once. The sample lists some 580,000 distinct CDR3 sequences, approximately 15% occurring once. Looked up from germline, CDR1 is MNHEY and CDR2 is SMNVEV (reference sequence). This CDR3 comprises 15 residues. V shed 3 bases, J shed 6 bases, and the junction held 7 bases outside the gene matches.

This TCR derives from a woman between 35 and 50 years old with Graves' ophthalmopathy. The source material was blood. This rearrangement joins TRBV27 to TRBJ2-2, with 7 positions matching TRBD2. CDR3 DNA sequence: TGTGCCAGCAGTTTTCTTGCGGGAGCCGCCGGGGAGCTGTTTTTT. Translated, it gives CASSFLAGAAGELFF.